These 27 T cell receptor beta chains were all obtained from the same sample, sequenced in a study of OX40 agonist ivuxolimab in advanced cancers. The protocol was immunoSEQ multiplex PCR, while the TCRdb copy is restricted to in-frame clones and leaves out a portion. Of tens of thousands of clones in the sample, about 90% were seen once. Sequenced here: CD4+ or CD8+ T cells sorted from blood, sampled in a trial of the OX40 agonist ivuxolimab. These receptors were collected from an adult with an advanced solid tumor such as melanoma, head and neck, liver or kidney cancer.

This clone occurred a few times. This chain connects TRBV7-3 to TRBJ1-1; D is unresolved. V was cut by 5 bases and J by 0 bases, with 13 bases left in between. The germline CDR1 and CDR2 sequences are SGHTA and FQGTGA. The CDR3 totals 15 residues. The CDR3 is CASSEMGGLNTEAFF. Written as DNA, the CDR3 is TGTGCCAGCAGCGAAATGGGAGGGCTGAACACTGAAGCTTTCTTT. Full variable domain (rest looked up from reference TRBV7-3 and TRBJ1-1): GAGVSQTPSNKVTEKGKYVELRCDPISGHTALYWYRQSLGQGPEFLIYFQGTGAADDSGLPNDRFFAVRPEGSVSTLKIQRTERGDSAVYLCASSEMGGLNTEAFFGQGTRLTVV.

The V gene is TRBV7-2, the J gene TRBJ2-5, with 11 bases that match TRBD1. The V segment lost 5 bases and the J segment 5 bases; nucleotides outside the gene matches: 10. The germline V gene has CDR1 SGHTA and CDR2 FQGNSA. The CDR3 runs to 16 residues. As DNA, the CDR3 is TGTGCCAGCAGCCCTGGGCCGGACAGGGGGCGGGAGACCCAGTACTTC. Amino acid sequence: CASSPGPDRGRETQYF.

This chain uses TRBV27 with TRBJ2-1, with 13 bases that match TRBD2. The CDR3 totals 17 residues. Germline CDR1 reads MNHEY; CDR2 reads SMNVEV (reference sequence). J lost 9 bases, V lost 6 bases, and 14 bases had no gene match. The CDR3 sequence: CASRILTSGRTPGEQFF. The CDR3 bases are TGTGCCAGCAGGATCCTGACTAGCGGGAGGACCCCCGGTGAGCAGTTCTTC.

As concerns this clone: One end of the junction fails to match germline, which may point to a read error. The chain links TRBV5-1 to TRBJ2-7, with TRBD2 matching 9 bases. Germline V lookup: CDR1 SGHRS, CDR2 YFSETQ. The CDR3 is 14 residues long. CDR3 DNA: TGTGCCAGCAGCTTGGTTGCGGGAGGGGGCGAGCAGTACTTC. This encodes CASSLVAGGGEQYF.

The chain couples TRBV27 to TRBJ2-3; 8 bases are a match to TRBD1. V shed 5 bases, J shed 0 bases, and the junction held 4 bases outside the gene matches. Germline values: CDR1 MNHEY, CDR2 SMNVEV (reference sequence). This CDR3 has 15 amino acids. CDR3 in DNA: TGTGCCAGCAGTACTCGACAGGGGAGCACAGATACGCAGTATTTT. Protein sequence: CASSTRQGSTDTQYF.

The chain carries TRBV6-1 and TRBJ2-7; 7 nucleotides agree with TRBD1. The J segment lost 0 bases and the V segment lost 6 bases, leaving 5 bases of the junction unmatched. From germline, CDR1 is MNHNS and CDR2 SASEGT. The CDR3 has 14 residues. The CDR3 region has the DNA TGTGCCAGCAGCTCGACAGGGCCCTCCTACGAGCAGTACTTC. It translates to CASSSTGPSYEQYF.

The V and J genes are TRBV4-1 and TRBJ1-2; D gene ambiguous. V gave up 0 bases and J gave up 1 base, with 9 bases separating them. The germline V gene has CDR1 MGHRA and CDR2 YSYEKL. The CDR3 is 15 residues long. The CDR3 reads CASSQDLKDNYGYTF. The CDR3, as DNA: TGCGCCAGCAGCCAAGATCTAAAGGATAACTATGGCTACACCTTC.

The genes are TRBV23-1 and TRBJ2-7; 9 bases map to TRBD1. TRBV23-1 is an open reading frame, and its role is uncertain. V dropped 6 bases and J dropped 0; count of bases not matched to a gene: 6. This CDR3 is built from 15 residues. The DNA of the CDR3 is TGCGCCAGCAGGCCTGGACAGGGGAGCTCCTACGAGCAGTACTTC. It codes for CASRPGQGSSYEQYF.

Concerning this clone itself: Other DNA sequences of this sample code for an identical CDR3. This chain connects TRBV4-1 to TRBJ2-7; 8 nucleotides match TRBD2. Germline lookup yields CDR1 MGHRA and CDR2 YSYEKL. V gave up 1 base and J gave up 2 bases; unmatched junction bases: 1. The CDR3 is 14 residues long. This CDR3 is CASSQAGGTYEQYF. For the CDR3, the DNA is TGCGCCAGCAGCCAAGCGGGGGGGACCTACGAGCAGTACTTC.

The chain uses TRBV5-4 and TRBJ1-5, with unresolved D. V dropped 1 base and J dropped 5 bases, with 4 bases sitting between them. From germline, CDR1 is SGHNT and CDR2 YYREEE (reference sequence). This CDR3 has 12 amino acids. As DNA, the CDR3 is TGTGCCAGCAGCTTGCCAGATCAGCCCCAGCATTTT. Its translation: CASSLPDQPQHF.

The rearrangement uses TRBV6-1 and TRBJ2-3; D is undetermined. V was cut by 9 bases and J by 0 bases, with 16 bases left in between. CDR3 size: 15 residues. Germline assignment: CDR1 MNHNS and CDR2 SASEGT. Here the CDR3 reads CASPHGFASTDTQYF. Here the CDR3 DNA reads TGTGCCAGTCCCCATGGCTTCGCTAGCACAGATACGCAGTATTTT.

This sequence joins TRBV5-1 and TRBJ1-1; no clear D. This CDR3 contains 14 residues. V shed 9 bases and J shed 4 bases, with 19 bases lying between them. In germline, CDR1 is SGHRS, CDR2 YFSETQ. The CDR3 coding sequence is TGCGCCACCCCGGGGTTTGGGTCCGGCACTGAAGCTTTCTTT. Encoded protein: CATPGFGSGTEAFF.

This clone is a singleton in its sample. The CDR3 protein is CASRADKYTGELFF. The CDR3 coding sequence is TGCGCCAGCAGGGCAGACAAGTACACCGGGGAGCTGTTTTTT. This sequence joins TRBV10-2 and TRBJ2-2; no reliable D call. The germline gives CDR1 WSHSY, CDR2 SAAADI. CDR3 length: 14 residues. Deletions cut 6 bases from V and 3 bases from J, with 11 bases between.

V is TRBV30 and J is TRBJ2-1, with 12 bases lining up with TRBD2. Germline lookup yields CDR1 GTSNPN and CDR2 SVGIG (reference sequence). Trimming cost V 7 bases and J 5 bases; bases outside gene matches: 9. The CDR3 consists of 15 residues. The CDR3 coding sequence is TGTGCCTTACTAGCGGGAGGACCTAAAAACAATGAGCAGTTCTTC. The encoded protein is CALLAGGPKNNEQFF.

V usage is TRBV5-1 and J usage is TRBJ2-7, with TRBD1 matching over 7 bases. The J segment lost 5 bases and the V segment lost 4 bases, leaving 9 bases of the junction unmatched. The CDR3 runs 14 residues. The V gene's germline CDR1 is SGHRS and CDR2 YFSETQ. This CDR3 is CASSNDRAVDEQYF. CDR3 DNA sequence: TGCGCCAGCAGCAACGACAGGGCTGTCGACGAGCAGTACTTC.

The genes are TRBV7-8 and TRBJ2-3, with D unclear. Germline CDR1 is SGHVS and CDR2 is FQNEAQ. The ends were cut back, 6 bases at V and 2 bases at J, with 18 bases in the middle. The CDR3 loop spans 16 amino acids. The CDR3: CASSIHLVGNTDTQYF. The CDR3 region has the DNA TGTGCCAGCAGTATCCACCTAGTTGGAAACACAGATACGCAGTATTTT.

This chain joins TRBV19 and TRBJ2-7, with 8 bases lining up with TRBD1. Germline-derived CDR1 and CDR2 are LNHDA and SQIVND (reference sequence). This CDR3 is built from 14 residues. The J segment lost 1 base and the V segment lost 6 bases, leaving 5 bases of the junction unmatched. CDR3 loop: CASRGWDRSYEQYF. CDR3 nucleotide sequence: TGTGCCAGTAGAGGATGGGACAGGTCCTACGAGCAGTACTTC.

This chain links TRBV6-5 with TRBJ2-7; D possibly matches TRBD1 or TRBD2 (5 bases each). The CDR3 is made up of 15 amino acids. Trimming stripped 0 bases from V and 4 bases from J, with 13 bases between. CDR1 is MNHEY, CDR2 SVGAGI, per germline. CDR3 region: CASSYSGLDTYEQYF. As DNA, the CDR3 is TGTGCCAGCAGTTACTCCGGACTGGACACATACGAGCAGTACTTC.

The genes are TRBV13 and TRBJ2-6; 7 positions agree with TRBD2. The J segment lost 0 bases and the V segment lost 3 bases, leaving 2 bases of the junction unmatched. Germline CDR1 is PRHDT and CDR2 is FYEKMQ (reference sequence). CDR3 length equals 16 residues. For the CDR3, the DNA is TGTGCCAGCAGCTTTGCGGGGGTCTCTGGGGCCAACGTCCTGACTTTC. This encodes CASSFAGVSGANVLTF.

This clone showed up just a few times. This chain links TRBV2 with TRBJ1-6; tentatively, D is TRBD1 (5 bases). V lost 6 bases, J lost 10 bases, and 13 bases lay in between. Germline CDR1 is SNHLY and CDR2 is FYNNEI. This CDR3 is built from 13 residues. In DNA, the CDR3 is TGTGCCAGCAGCCCGACAGAGCGGTCACCCCTCCACTTT. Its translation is CASSPTERSPLHF. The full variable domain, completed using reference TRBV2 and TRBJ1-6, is EPEVTQTPSHQVTQMGQEVILRCVPISNHLYFYWYRQILGQKVEFLVSFYNNEISEKSEIFDDQFSVERPDGSNFTLKIRSTKLEDSAMYFCASSPTERSPLHFGNGTRLTVT.

Here the CDR3 reads CASSPRGLTGEAAFF. The CDR3 region has the DNA TGTGCCAGCAGCCCTAGGGGCCTCACAGGGGAGGCGGCTTTCTTT. The chain combines TRBV11-2 with TRBJ1-1; TRBD1 matches at 7 bases. The CDR3 is 15 amino acids. V lost 5 bases, J lost 11 bases, and 17 bases stayed unmatched. Per the germline V gene, CDR1 is SGHAT and CDR2 is FQNNGV.

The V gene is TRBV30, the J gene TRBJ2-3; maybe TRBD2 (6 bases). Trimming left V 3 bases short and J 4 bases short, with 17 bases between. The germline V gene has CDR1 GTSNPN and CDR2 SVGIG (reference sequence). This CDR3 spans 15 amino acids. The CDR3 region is CAWSPASDTADTQYF. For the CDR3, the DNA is TGTGCCTGGAGCCCCGCTAGCGATACGGCAGATACGCAGTATTTT.

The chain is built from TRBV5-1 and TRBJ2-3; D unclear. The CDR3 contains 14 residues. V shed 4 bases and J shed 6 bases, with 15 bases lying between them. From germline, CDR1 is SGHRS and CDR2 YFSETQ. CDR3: CASSPARAGDTQYF. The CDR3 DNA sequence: TGCGCCAGCAGCCCGGCCCGAGCCGGGGATACGCAGTATTTT. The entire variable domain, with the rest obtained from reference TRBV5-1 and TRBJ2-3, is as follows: KAGVTQTPRYLIKTRGQQVTLSCSPISGHRSVSWYQQTPGQGLQFLFEYFSETQRNKGNFPGRFSGRQFSNSRSEMNVSTLELGDSALYLCASSPARAGDTQYFGPGTRLTVL.

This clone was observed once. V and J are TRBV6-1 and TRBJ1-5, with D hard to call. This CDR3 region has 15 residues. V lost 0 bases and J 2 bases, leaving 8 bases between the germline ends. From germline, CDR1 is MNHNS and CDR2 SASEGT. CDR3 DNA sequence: TGTGCCAGCAGTGAAGCGCTGGGTGGCAATCAGCCCCAGCATTTT. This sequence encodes CASSEALGGNQPQHF.

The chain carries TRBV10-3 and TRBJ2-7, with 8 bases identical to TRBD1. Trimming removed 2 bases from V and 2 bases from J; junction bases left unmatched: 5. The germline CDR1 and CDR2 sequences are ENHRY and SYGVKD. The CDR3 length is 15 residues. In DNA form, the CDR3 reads TGTGCCATCAGTGAGACCGCGGACAGGGCCTACGAGCAGTACTTC. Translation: CAISETADRAYEQYF.

The CDR3: CAWSASGNTIYF. CDR3 coding DNA: TGTGCCTGGAGTGCTTCTGGAAACACCATATATTTT. This chain links TRBV30 with TRBJ1-3; unclear D gene. The length of the CDR3 is 12 residues. Germline CDR1 and CDR2: GTSNPN and SVGIG (reference sequence). V lost 1 base to trimming and J lost 1 base, with 2 bases between them. The whole variable domain, filled in from reference TRBV30 and TRBJ1-3, reads SQTIHQWPATLVQPVGSPLSLECTVEGTSNPNLYWYRQAAGRGLQLLFYSVGIGQISSEVPQNLSASRPQDRQFILSSKKLLLSDSGFYLCAWSASGNTIYFGEGSWLTVV.

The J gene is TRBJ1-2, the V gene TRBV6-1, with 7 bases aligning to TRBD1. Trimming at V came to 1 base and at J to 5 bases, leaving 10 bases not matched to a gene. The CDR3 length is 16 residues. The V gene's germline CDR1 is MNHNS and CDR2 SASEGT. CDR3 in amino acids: CASSEVGRQGLYGYTF. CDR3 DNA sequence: TGTGCCAGCAGTGAAGTGGGAAGACAGGGTCTTTATGGCTACACCTTC.